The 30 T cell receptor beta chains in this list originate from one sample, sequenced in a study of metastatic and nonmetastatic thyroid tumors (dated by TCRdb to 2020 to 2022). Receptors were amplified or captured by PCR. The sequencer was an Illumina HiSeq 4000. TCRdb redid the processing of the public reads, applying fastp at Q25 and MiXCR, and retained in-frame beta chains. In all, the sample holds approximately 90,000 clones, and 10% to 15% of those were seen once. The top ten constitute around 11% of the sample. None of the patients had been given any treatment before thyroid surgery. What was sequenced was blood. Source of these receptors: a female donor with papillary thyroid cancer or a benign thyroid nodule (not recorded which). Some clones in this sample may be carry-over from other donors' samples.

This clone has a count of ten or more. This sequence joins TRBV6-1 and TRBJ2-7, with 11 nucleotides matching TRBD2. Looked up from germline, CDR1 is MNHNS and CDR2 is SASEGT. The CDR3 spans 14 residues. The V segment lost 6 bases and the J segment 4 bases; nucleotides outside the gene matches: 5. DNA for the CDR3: TGTGCCAGCAGAGGGACTAGCGGAAAGTACGAGCAGTACTTC. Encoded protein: CASRGTSGKYEQYF.

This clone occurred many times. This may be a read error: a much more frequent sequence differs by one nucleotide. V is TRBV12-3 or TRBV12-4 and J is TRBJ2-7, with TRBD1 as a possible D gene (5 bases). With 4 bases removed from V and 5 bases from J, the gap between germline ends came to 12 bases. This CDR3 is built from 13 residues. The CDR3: CASSSTVLHEQYF. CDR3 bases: TGTGCCAGCAGTTCGACAGTGCTCCACGAGCAGTACTTC.

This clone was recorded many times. This CDR3 is CSAGTGNTEAFF. The CDR3 bases are TGCAGTGCTGGGACAGGGAACACTGAAGCTTTCTTT. The genes are TRBV20-1 and TRBJ1-1; 8 bases line up with TRBD1. The CDR3 covers 12 residues. The germline V gene has CDR1 DFQATT and CDR2 SNEGSKA (reference sequence). Trimming removed 5 bases from V and 1 base from J; junction bases left unmatched: 0.

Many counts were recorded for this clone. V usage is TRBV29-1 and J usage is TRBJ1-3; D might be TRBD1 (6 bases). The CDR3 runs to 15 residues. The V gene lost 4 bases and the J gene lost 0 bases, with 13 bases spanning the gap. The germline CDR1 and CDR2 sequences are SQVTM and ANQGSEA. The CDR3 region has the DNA TGCAGCGTTGTTGGGGACAACCACTCTGGAAACACCATATATTTT. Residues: CSVVGDNHSGNTIYF.

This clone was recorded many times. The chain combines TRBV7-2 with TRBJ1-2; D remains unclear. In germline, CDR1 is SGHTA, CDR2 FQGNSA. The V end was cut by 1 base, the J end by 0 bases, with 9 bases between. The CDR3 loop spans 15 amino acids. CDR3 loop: CASSLVQQANYGYTF. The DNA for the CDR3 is TGTGCCAGCAGCTTAGTACAGCAAGCTAACTATGGCTACACCTTC.

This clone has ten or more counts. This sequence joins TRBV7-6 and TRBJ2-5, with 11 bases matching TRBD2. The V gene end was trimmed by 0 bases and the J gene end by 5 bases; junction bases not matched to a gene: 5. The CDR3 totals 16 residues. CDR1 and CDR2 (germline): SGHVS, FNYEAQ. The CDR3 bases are TGTGCCAGCAGCTTAGCTAGCGGGGGGGCGAGGGAGACCCAGTACTTC. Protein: CASSLASGGARETQYF.

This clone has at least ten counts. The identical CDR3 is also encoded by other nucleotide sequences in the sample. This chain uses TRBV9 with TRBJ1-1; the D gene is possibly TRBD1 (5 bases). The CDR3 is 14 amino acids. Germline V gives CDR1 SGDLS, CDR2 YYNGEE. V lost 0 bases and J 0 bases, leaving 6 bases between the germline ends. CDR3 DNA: TGTGCCAGCAGCGTAGGGGGCATGAACACTGAAGCTTTCTTT. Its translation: CASSVGGMNTEAFF.

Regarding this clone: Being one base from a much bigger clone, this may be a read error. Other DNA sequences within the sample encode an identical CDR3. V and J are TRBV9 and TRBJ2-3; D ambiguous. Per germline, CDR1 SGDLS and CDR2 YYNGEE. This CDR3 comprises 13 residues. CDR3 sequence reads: CASSSSTTDTQYF. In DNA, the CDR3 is TGCGCCAGCAGCTCGTCGACGACAGATACGCAGTATTTT.

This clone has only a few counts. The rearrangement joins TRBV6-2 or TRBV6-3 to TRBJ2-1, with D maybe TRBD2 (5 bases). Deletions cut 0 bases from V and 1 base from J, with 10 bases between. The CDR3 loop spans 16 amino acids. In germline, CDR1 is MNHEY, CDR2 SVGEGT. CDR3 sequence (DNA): TGTGCCAGCAGTTACTCCGCGGGTGGATCCTACAATGAGCAGTTCTTC. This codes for CASSYSAGGSYNEQFF.

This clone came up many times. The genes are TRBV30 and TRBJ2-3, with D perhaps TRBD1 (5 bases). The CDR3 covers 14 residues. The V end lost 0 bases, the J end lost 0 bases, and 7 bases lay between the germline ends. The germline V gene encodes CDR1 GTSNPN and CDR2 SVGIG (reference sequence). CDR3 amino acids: CAWSVDRSTDTQYF. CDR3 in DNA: TGTGCCTGGAGTGTCGACAGAAGCACAGATACGCAGTATTTT. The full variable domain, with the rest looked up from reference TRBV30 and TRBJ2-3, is SQTIHQWPATLVQPVGSPLSLECTVEGTSNPNLYWYRQAAGRGLQLLFYSVGIGQISSEVPQNLSASRPQDRQFILSSKKLLLSDSGFYLCAWSVDRSTDTQYFGPGTRLTVL.

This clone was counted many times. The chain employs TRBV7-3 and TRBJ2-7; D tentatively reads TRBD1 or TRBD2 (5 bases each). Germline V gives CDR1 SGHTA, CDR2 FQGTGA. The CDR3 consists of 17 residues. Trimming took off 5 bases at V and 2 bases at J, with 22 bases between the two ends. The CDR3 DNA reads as TGTGCCAGCAGCCACCTTTCTCTTAACGGGACCCCCTACGAGCAGTACTTC. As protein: CASSHLSLNGTPYEQYF.

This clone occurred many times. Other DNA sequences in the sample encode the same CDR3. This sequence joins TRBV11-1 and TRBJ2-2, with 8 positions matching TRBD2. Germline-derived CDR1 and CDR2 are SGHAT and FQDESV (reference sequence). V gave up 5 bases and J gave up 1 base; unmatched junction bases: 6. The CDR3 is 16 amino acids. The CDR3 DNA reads TGTGCCAGCAGCCCTACTAGCGGCCGGAACACCGGGGAGCTGTTTTTT. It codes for CASSPTSGRNTGELFF.

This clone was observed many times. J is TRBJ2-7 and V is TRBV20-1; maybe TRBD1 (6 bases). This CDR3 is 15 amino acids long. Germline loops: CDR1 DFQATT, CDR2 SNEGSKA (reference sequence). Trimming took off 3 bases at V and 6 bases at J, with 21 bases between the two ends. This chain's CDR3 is CSASLGGDLIGEQYF. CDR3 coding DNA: TGCAGTGCTAGCTTAGGGGGTGATCTAATTGGCGAGCAGTACTTC.

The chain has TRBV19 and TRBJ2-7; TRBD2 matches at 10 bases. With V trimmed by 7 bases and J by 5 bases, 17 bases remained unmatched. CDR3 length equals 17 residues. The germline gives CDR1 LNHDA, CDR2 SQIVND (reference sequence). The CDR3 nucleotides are TGTGCCAGTACTCCATGGGGACTAGCGTGCCCCGGCAACGAGCAGTACTTC. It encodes CASTPWGLACPGNEQYF. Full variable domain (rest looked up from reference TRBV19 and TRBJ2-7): DGGITQSPKYLFRKEGQNVTLSCEQNLNHDAMYWYRQDPGQGLRLIYYSQIVNDFQKGDIAEGYSVSREKKESFPLTVTSAQKNPTAFYLCASTPWGLACPGNEQYFGPGTRLTVT.

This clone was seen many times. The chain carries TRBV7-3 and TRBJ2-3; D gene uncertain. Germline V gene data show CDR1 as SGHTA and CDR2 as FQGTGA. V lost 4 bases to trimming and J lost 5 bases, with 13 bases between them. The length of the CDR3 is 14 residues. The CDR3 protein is CASSSGLPGDTQYF. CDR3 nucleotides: TGTGCCAGCAGCTCGGGCCTCCCGGGAGATACGCAGTATTTT. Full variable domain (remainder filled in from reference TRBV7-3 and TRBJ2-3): GAGVSQTPSNKVTEKGKYVELRCDPISGHTALYWYRQSLGQGPEFLIYFQGTGAADDSGLPNDRFFAVRPEGSVSTLKIQRTERGDSAVYLCASSSGLPGDTQYFGPGTRLTVL.

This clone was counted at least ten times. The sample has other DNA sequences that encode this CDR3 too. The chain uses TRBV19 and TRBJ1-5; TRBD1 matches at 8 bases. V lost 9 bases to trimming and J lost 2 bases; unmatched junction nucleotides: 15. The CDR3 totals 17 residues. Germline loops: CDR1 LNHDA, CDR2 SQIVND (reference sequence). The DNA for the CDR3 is TGTGCCAGCGCCGCCGCTCCACAGGGGGTTGGCAATCAGCCCCAGCATTTT. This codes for CASAAAPQGVGNQPQHF.

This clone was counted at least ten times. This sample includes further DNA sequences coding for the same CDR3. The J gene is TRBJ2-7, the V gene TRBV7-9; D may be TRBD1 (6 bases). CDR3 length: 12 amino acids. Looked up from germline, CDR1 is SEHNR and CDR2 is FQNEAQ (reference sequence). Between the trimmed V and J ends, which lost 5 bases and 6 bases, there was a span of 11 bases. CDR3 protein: CASSPGEVEQYF. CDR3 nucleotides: TGTGCCAGCAGCCCAGGGGAAGTCGAGCAGTACTTC.

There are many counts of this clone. The DNA of the CDR3 is TGTGCCAGCAGCCGAGGGACTAGCGGGAGTCGGGAGCAGTACTTC. The encoded protein is CASSRGTSGSREQYF. The genes are TRBV12-3 or TRBV12-4 and TRBJ2-7; 14 positions agree with TRBD2. This CDR3 has 15 residues. V dropped 6 bases and J dropped 7; count of bases not matched to a gene: 8.

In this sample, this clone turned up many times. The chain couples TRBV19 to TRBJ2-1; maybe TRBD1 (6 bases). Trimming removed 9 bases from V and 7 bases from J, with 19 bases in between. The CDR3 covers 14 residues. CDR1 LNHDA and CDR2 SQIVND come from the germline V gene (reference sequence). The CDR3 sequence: CASNFRYRVNEQFF. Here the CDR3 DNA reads TGTGCCAGCAACTTTAGATACAGGGTGAATGAGCAGTTCTTC. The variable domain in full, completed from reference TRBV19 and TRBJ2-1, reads DGGITQSPKYLFRKEGQNVTLSCEQNLNHDAMYWYRQDPGQGLRLIYYSQIVNDFQKGDIAEGYSVSREKKESFPLTVTSAQKNPTAFYLCASNFRYRVNEQFFGPGTRLTVL.

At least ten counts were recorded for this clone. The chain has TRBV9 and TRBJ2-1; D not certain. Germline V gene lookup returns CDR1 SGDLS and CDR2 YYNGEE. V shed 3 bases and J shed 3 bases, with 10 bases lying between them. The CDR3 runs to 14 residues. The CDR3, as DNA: TGTGCCAGCAGCGAAAACCTCGACTACAATGAGCAGTTCTTC. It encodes CASSENLDYNEQFF.

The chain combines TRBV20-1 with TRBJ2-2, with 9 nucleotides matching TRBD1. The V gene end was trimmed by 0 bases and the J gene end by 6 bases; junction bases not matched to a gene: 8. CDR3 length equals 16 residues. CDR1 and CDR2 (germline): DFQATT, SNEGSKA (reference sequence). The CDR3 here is CSARDQGQGGPGELFF. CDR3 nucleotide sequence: TGCAGTGCTAGAGATCAGGGACAGGGAGGTCCCGGGGAGCTGTTTTTT.

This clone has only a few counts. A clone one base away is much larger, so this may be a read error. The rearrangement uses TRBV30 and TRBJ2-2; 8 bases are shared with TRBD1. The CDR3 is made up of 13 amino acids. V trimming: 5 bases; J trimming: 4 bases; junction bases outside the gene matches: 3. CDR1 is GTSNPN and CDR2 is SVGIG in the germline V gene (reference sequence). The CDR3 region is CAWDRGGTGELFF. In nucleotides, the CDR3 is TGTGCCTGGGACAGGGGCGGCACCGGGGAGCTGTTTTTT.

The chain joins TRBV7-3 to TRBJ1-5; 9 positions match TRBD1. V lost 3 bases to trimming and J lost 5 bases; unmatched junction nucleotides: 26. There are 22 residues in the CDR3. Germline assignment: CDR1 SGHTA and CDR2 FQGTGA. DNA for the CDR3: TGTGCCAGCAGCTTCAACCCCTTCTCCGGGACAGGGCGGAGGGAACCTGATCAGCCCCAGCATTTT. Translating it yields CASSFNPFSGTGRREPDQPQHF.

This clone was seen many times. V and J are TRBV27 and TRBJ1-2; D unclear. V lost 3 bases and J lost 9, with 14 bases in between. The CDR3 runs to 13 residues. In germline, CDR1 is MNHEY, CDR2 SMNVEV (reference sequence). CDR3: CASSFREERSYTF. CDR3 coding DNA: TGTGCCAGCAGTTTCCGGGAAGAAAGGAGCTACACCTTC.

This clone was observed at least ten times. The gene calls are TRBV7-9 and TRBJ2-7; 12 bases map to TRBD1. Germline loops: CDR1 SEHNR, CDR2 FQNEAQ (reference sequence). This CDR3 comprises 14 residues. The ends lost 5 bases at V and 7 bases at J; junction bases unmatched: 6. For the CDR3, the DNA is TGTGCCAGCAGCACGGGACAGGGGGCGGGAGAGCAGTACTTC. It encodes CASSTGQGAGEQYF.

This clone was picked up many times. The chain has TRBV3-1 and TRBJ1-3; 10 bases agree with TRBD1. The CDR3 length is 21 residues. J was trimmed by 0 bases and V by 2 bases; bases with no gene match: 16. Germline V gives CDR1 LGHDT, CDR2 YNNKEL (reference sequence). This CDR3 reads CASSQYPQGTGATFSGNTIYF. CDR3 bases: TGTGCCAGCAGCCAATACCCTCAAGGGACAGGGGCGACCTTCTCTGGAAACACCATATATTTT.

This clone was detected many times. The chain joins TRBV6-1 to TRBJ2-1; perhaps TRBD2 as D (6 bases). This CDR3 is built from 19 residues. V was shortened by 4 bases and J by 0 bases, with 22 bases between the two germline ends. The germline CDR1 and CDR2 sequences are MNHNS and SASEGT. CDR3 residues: CASSGRISPIAVSYNEQFF. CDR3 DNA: TGTGCCAGCAGTGGTCGGATTTCCCCAATAGCGGTCTCCTACAATGAGCAGTTCTTC.

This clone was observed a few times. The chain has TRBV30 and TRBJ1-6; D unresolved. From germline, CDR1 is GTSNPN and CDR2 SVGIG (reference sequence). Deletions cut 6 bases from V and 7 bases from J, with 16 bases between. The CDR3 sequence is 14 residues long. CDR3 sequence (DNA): TGTGCCTGCAAACATACAGTTACCAATTCACCCCTCCACTTT. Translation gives CACKHTVTNSPLHF.

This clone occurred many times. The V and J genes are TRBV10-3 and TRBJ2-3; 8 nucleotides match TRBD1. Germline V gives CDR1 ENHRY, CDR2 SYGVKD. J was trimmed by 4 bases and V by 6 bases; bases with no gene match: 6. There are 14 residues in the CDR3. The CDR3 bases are TGTGCCATCAGATCAGGGGGCCCGGCAGATACGCAGTATTTT. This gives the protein CAIRSGGPADTQYF.

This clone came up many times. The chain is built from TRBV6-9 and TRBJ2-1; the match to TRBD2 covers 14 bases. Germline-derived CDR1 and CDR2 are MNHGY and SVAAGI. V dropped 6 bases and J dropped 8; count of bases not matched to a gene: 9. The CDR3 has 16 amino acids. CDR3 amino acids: CASSEMGLAGVDEQFF. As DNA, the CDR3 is TGTGCCAGCAGCGAGATGGGACTAGCGGGAGTCGATGAGCAGTTCTTC.